What follows are 12 T cell receptor beta chains derived from one specimen sequenced in a study of blood T cell repertoires in COVID-19. Sequenced by immunoSEQ multiplex PCR; TCRdb stores in-frame clones only, minus some. The sample yields about 170,000 clones, 82% seen once. Sequenced sample: peripheral blood. These receptor sequences come from a woman in her seventies with acute or convalescent COVID-19.

This clone was picked up a small number of times. Its ends do not fully match the called genes, so a read error is possible. The rearrangement uses TRBV4-1 and TRBJ2-6; possibly TRBD1 for D (6 bases). There are 18 residues in the CDR3. From germline, CDR1 is MGHRA and CDR2 YSYEKL. The CDR3, as DNA: TGCGCCAGCACCCAAGATCAGGGGCTCAGCTCTGGGGCCAACGTCCTGACTTTC. Translating it yields CASTQDQGLSSGANVLTF.

The rearrangement uses TRBV6-5 and TRBJ1-2, with 7 bases matching TRBD1. CDR3 size: 14 residues. Germline V CDR1 and CDR2: MNHEY, SVGAGI. V trimming: 7 bases; J trimming: 1 base; junction bases outside the gene matches: 6. Here the CDR3 DNA reads TGTGCCAGCACGTTTGGGGACAGTAACTATGGCTACACCTTC. Its translation: CASTFGDSNYGYTF.

This chain uses TRBV4-1 with TRBJ1-5; TRBD1 aligns across 7 bases. Germline V CDR1 and CDR2: MGHRA, YSYEKL. The CDR3 runs to 15 residues. Trimming removed 4 bases from V and 6 bases from J; junction bases left unmatched: 9. The CDR3 sequence: CASSREQGNRQPQHF. CDR3 DNA sequence: TGCGCCAGCAGCCGGGAACAGGGGAATCGTCAGCCCCAGCATTTT.

J is TRBJ1-6 and V is TRBV5-5; D gene ambiguous. CDR3 length: 13 residues. Per germline, CDR1 SGHKS and CDR2 YYEKEE (reference sequence). The V end lost 6 bases, the J end lost 8 bases, and 12 bases lay between the germline ends. For the CDR3, the DNA is TGTGCCAGCAACCTACAACGGGATTCACCCCTCCACTTT. This codes for CASNLQRDSPLHF. The whole variable domain, filled in from reference TRBV5-5 and TRBJ1-6, reads DAGVTQSPTHLIKTRGQQVTLRCSPISGHKSVSWYQQVLGQGPQFIFQYYEKEERGRGNFPDRFSARQFPNYSSELNVNALLLGDSALYLCASNLQRDSPLHFGNGTRLTVT.

In its sample, this clone was seen a few times. V is TRBV3-1 (or the pseudogene TRBV3-2) and J is TRBJ1-5; D is undetermined. This CDR3 contains 16 residues. Germline V CDR1 and CDR2: LGHDT, YNNKEL (reference sequence). With 4 bases removed from V and 4 bases from J, the gap between germline ends came to 17 bases. CDR3 protein: CASSLRWRGWNQPQHF. DNA for the CDR3: TGTGCCAGCAGCCTTCGGTGGCGGGGTTGGAATCAGCCCCAGCATTTT.

This sequence joins TRBV27 and TRBJ2-1; a weak D match, TRBD1 (5 bases). Germline assignment: CDR1 MNHEY and CDR2 SMNVEV (reference sequence). With 5 bases removed from V and 9 bases from J, the gap between germline ends came to 20 bases. The length of the CDR3 is 15 residues. The DNA of the CDR3 is TGTGCCAGCAGTCCGAGCCCCCTGGGGCGCGGTGAGCAGTTCTTC. Amino acids: CASSPSPLGRGEQFF.

This clone came up once. The genes are TRBV13 and TRBJ2-2, with 9 bases fitting TRBD1. The V gene's germline CDR1 is PRHDT and CDR2 FYEKMQ (reference sequence). The CDR3 has 15 amino acids. Trimming at V came to 6 bases and at J to 3 bases, leaving 5 bases not matched to a gene. The DNA for the CDR3 is TGTGCCAGCAGTCGGGACAGGGTGGACACCGGGGAGCTGTTTTTT. It translates to CASSRDRVDTGELFF.

The V and J genes are TRBV7-8 and TRBJ2-7, with a weak D call TRBD1 (6 bases). This CDR3 region has 12 residues. V lost 5 bases to trimming and J lost 4 bases, with 9 bases between them. Germline V gene lookup returns CDR1 SGHVS and CDR2 FQNEAQ. The CDR3 spells CASSPGQYEQYF. CDR3 DNA sequence: TGTGCCAGCAGCCCGGGACAATACGAGCAGTACTTC.

The J gene is TRBJ2-7, the V gene TRBV10-3; D gene ambiguous. The CDR3 runs 11 residues. Germline CDR1 is ENHRY and CDR2 is SYGVKD. V lost 11 bases, J lost 2 bases, and 10 bases lay in between. The CDR3 DNA follows: TGTGCCCTAGGCGAGCCCTACGAGCAGTACTTC. Protein sequence: CALGEPYEQYF.

The rearrangement links TRBV4-3 to TRBJ2-7; 12 nucleotides match TRBD2. This CDR3 has 17 amino acids. V shed 0 bases, J shed 2 bases, and the junction held 5 bases outside the gene matches. Germline CDR1 reads LGHNA; CDR2 reads YSLEER. The CDR3 is CASSQERTSGTPYEQYF. The CDR3 nucleotides are TGCGCCAGCAGCCAAGAGAGGACTAGCGGGACGCCCTACGAGCAGTACTTC.

The rearrangement uses TRBV10-3 and TRBJ1-1; D is ambiguous. The germline V and J ends were trimmed by 7 bases and 2 bases, with 14 bases remaining between them. The CDR3 sequence is 14 residues long. Germline V CDR1 and CDR2: ENHRY, SYGVKD. The CDR3 DNA reads as TGTGCCATCACCGCGGGGTCCAGAAACACTGAAGCTTTCTTT. Its translation: CAITAGSRNTEAFF.

This chain connects TRBV29-1 to TRBJ2-5; D not certain. Germline-derived CDR1 and CDR2 are SQVTM and ANQGSEA. The CDR3 has 12 amino acids. V was cut by 4 bases and J by 1 base, with 7 bases left in between. The CDR3 DNA sequence: TGCAGCGTTGGAGGCAGCCAAGAGACCCAGTACTTC. Protein: CSVGGSQETQYF.